This entry is about one T cell receptor (beta chain). The sample is drawn from a study of blood T cell repertoires in COVID-19. Generated by immunoSEQ multiplex PCR, the TCRdb table keeps only in-frame clones and is missing some. The repertoire includes roughly 400,000 clones, around 92% of them detected once, and 1.5% to 2% sits in the top ten. The CDR3 has 13 residues. V was clipped by 1 base and J by 7 bases, with 10 bases between them. Germline loops: CDR1 SEHNR, CDR2 FQNEAQ (reference sequence). Ages ranged from about 18 to 89 years, with residence in fewer than 25 US areas. The J gene is TRBJ1-2, the V gene TRBV7-9, with D perhaps matching TRBD1 (5 bases). This TCR derives from a woman in her thirties who had recovered from COVID-19. Sequencing used PBMCs or T cells enriched from blood (not recorded which). CDR3 in DNA: TGTGCCAGCAGCTTAGGCAGGGCCGTTGGCTACACCTTC. Residues: CASSLGRAVGYTF.